Presented here are 16 T cell receptor beta chains from one specimen sequenced in a study of shared clonotypes between healthy human individuals. The assay was immunoSEQ multiplex PCR, and TCRdb's table has in-frame clones only and misses some. The sample holds 450,000 to 500,000 clones, 79% seen once. The sequenced material came from PBMCs. These receptors all stem from a woman aged 40 to 55 in good health. Some clones in this sample may be carry-over from other donors' samples.

V and J are TRBV28 and TRBJ2-3; D perhaps matches TRBD2 (6 bases). The CDR3 runs 15 residues. The V and J ends lost 4 bases and 4 bases respectively, with 15 bases between them. CDR1 is MDHEN, CDR2 SYDVKM, per germline. Written as DNA, the CDR3 is TGTGCCAGCAGTTCGGGATGGAGGGCCGCAGATACGCAGTATTTT. This translates into CASSSGWRAADTQYF.

About this clone itself: The sample carries other DNA sequences with the same CDR3. The chain couples TRBV28 to TRBJ1-2; D is uncertain. The CDR3 spans 12 residues. V gave up 6 bases and J gave up 4 bases, with 9 bases separating them. Per germline, CDR1 MDHEN and CDR2 SYDVKM. CDR3 sequence (DNA): TGTGCCAGCAGCCTGTCCGGCTATGGCTACACCTTC. Protein product: CASSLSGYGYTF.

This rearrangement joins TRBV2 to TRBJ2-5, with 8 positions matching TRBD2. This CDR3 has 13 amino acids. The germline V gene encodes CDR1 SNHLY and CDR2 FYNNEI. Trimming removed 6 bases from V and 5 bases from J; junction bases left unmatched: 5. CDR3 in amino acids: CASSGLALETQYF. CDR3 nucleotide sequence: TGTGCCAGCAGCGGACTAGCCCTCGAGACCCAGTACTTC.

The CDR3 DNA sequence: TGTGCCAGCAGCAATGAGCGGGAGGGCAGCACAGATACGCAGTATTTT. It yields the protein CASSNEREGSTDTQYF. V gene TRBV21-1 combines with J gene TRBJ2-3; the table's D gene call, TRBD2, was not cross checked with the DNA. TRBV21-1 is assigned pseudogene status. The length of the CDR3 is 16 residues.

This clone was recorded once. This chain joins TRBV10-3 and TRBJ2-5, with D possibly matching TRBD2 (5 bases). The CDR3 runs to 13 residues. Germline values: CDR1 ENHRY, CDR2 SYGVKD. V was clipped by 10 bases and J by 5 bases, with 17 bases between them. The CDR3 coding sequence is TGTGCCACGCGTGGCCGGGATGCTGAGACCCAGTACTTC. Translating gives CATRGRDAETQYF.

This rearrangement joins TRBV7-3 to TRBJ2-4; a possible D gene is TRBD2 (6 bases). V shed 5 bases and J shed 8 bases, with 13 bases lying between them. The germline V gene encodes CDR1 SGHTA and CDR2 FQGTGA. The CDR3 is 13 residues long. The CDR3 sequence: CASSPTRGDIQYF. The CDR3, as DNA: TGTGCCAGCAGCCCCACTCGCGGGGACATTCAGTACTTC. The full variable domain, rest sourced from reference TRBV7-3 and TRBJ2-4, is GAGVSQTPSNKVTEKGKYVELRCDPISGHTALYWYRQSLGQGPEFLIYFQGTGAADDSGLPNDRFFAVRPEGSVSTLKIQRTERGDSAVYLCASSPTRGDIQYFGAGTRLSVL.

There are a few counts of this clone. The rearrangement links TRBV6-6 to TRBJ1-2; 8 nucleotides line up with TRBD1. Germline assignment: CDR1 MNHNY and CDR2 SVGAGI (reference sequence). The CDR3 loop spans 14 amino acids. V was clipped by 6 bases and J by 3 bases; unmatched bases: 6. The DNA of the CDR3 is TGTGCCAGCAGGTCCGACAGGGGCTACTATGGCTACACCTTC. Its protein is CASRSDRGYYGYTF.

The chain is built from TRBV6-6 and TRBJ1-1, with TRBD1 as a possible D gene (6 bases). V lost 6 bases and J 10 bases, leaving 15 bases between the germline ends. CDR1 MNHNY and CDR2 SVGAGI come from the germline V gene (reference sequence). The CDR3 consists of 12 residues. CDR3 in DNA: TGTGCCAGCAGCCCCCCTAGGGGGGTAGCTTTCTTT. It yields the protein CASSPPRGVAFF.

This clone has a single count. This chain connects TRBV11-2 to TRBJ1-4, with TRBD1 matching 7 bases. Trimming removed 1 base from V and 5 bases from J; junction bases left unmatched: 10. This CDR3 is built from 17 residues. Germline V gene lookup returns CDR1 SGHAT and CDR2 FQNNGV. CDR3 residues: CASSLARTGVKNEKLFF. CDR3 bases: TGTGCCAGCAGCTTAGCCCGCACAGGGGTGAAAAATGAAAAACTGTTTTTT.

This chain joins TRBV5-6 and TRBJ2-1; TRBD2 is a possible D gene (5 bases). There are 15 residues in the CDR3. Germline lookup yields CDR1 SGHDT and CDR2 YYEEEE. Trimming stripped 7 bases from V and 8 bases from J, with 22 bases between. The CDR3 is CASSSLVGSRDEQFF. In DNA form, the CDR3 reads TGTGCCAGCTCTAGCTTGGTAGGGTCTCGTGATGAGCAGTTCTTC.

The J gene is TRBJ2-7, the V gene TRBV11-1; weak D call: TRBD1 (6 bases). The CDR3 runs to 15 residues. Germline assignment: CDR1 SGHAT and CDR2 FQDESV (reference sequence). Trimming removed 0 bases at V and 3 bases at J, with 12 bases between. The CDR3 loop reads CASSLAPRDNYEQYF. The CDR3 nucleotides read TGTGCCAGCAGCTTAGCCCCACGGGACAACTACGAGCAGTACTTC. Complete variable domain (other parts from reference TRBV11-1 and TRBJ2-7): EAEVAQSPRYKITEKSQAVAFWCDPISGHATLYWYRQILGQGPELLVQFQDESVVDDSQLPKDRFSAERLKGVDSTLKIQPAELGDSAMYLCASSLAPRDNYEQYFGPGTRLTVT.

V and J are TRBV5-1 and TRBJ2-5; 14 bases map to TRBD2. J lost 0 bases, V lost 0 bases, and 10 bases had no gene match. CDR3 size: 20 residues. Germline assignment: CDR1 SGHRS and CDR2 YFSETQ. CDR3 sequence: CASSLVVTSGRAGYQETQYF. The CDR3 region has the DNA TGCGCCAGCAGCTTGGTCGTGACTAGCGGGAGGGCAGGGTACCAAGAGACCCAGTACTTC.

This clone was detected a few times. It is likely a read error: a sequence one base away is far more abundant. Other nucleotide sequences in the sample specify the same CDR3. The chain is built from TRBV7-3 and TRBJ1-1; D might be TRBD1 (6 bases). Germline CDR1 and CDR2: SGHTA and FQGTGA. CDR3 size: 13 residues. CDR3 in amino acids: CASSILRGGEAFF. CDR3 DNA sequence: TGTGCTAGCAGCATTCTCAGGGGCGGAGAAGCTTTCTTT.

CDR3 sequence (DNA): TGTGCCAGCAGTTGGCAGGGGGGAGGAAAAACAGATACGCAGTATTTT. It translates to CASSWQGGGKTDTQYF. The chain employs TRBV6-5 and TRBJ2-3; a weak D match, TRBD1 (7 bases). The CDR3 runs to 16 residues. Germline V lookup: CDR1 MNHEY, CDR2 SVGAGI. Trimming removed 4 bases at V and 3 bases at J, with 17 bases between.

This clone appeared a single time. The chain is built from TRBV4-3 and TRBJ1-1; 7 bases match TRBD1. CDR1 is LGHNA, CDR2 YSLEER, per germline. Trimming cost V 5 bases and J 2 bases; bases outside gene matches: 2. This CDR3 comprises 13 residues. The CDR3 protein is CASSRTGNTEAFF. The CDR3 nucleotides are TGCGCCAGCAGCAGGACAGGTAACACTGAAGCTTTCTTT.

The rearrangement links TRBV19 to TRBJ2-3; no definite D call. The germline gives CDR1 LNHDA, CDR2 SQIVND (reference sequence). The length of the CDR3 is 14 residues. The germline V and J ends were trimmed by 1 base and 1 base, with 6 bases remaining between them. DNA for the CDR3: TGTGCCAGTAGTATAGGCCTACGCACAGATACGCAGTATTTT. It is translated as CASSIGLRTDTQYF.